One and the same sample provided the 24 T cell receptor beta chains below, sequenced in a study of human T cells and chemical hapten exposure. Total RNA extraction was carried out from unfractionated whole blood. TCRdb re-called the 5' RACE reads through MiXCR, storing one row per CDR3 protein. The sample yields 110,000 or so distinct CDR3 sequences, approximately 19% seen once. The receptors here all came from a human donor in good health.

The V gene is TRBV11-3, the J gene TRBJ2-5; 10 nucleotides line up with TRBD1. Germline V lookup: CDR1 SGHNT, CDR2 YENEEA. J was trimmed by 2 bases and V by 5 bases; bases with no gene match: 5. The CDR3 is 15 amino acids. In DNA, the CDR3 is TGTGCCAGCAGCCGTGGGACAGGGGCACAAGAGACCCAGTACTTC. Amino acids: CASSRGTGAQETQYF.

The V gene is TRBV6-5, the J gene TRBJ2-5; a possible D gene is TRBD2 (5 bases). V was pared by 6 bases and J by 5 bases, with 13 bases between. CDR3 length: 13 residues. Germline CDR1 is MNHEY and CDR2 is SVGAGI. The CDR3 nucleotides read TGTGCCAGCAGAACGAGCGGCGTGGAGACCCAGTACTTC. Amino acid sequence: CASRTSGVETQYF.

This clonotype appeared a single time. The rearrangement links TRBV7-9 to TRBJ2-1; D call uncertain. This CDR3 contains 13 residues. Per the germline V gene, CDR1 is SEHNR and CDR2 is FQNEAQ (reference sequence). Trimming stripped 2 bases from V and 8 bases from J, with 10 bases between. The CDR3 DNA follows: TGTGCCAGCAGCTTATTCCGCGTAGATGAGCAGTTCTTC. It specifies CASSLFRVDEQFF.

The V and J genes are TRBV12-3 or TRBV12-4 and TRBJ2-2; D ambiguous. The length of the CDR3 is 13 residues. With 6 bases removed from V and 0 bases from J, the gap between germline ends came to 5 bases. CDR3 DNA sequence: TGTGCCAGCAGCAGGACGAACACCGGGGAGCTGTTTTTT. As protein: CASSRTNTGELFF.

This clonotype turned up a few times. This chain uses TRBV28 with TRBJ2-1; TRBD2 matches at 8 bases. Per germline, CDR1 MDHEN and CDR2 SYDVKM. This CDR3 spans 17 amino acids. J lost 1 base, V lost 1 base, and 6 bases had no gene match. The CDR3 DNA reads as TGTGCCAGCAGTTTATTCGGGAGGGGGAGTTCCTACAATGAGCAGTTCTTC. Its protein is CASSLFGRGSSYNEQFF. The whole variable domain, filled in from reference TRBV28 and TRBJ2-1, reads DVKVTQSSRYLVKRTGEKVFLECVQDMDHENMFWYRQDPGLGLRLIYFSYDVKMKEKGDIPEGYSVSREKKERFSLILESASTNQTSMYLCASSLFGRGSSYNEQFFGPGTRLTVL.

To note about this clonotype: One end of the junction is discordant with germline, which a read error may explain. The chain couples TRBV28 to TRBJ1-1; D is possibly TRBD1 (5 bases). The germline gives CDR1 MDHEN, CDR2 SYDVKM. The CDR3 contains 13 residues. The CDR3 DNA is TGTGCCGGCAGAACCGGGACCCTTACTGAAGCTTTCTTT. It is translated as CAGRTGTLTEAFF.

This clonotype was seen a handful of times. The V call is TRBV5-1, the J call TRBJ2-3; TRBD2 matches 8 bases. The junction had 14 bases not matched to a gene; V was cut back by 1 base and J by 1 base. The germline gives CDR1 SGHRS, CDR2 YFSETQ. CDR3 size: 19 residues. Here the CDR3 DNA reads TGCGCCAGCAGCTTGACCAGACTAGCGTCCCGTACGGGCACAGATACGCAGTATTTT. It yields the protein CASSLTRLASRTGTDTQYF.

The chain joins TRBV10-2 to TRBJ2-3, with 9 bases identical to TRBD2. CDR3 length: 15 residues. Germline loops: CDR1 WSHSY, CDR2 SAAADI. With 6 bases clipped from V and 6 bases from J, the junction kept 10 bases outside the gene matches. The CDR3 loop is CASREHGSGSDTQYF. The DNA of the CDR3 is TGCGCCAGCAGGGAGCATGGTAGCGGGAGTGATACGCAGTATTTT.

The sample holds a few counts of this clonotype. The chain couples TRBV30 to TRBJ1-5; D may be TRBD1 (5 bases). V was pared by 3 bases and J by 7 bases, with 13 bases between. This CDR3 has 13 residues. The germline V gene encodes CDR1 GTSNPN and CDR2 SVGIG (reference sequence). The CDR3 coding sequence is TGTGCCTGGAGCGGGGGTATCAGCCAGCCCCAGCATTTT. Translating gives CAWSGGISQPQHF.

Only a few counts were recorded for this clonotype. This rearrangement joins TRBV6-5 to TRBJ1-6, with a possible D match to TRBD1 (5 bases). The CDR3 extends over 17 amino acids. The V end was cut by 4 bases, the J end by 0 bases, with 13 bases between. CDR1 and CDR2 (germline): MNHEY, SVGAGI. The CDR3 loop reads CASSSRDGSSYNSPLHF. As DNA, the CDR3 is TGTGCCAGCAGTTCCCGGGACGGTAGCTCCTATAATTCACCCCTCCACTTT.

The CDR3 reads CASSLSKSTDTQYF. The CDR3 DNA sequence: TGTGCCAGCAGTTTATCGAAAAGCACAGATACGCAGTATTTT. The V and J genes are TRBV27 and TRBJ2-3; no clear D. The ends were cut back, 0 bases at V and 0 bases at J, with 4 bases in the middle. CDR3 length: 14 residues. Germline V lookup: CDR1 MNHEY, CDR2 SMNVEV (reference sequence).

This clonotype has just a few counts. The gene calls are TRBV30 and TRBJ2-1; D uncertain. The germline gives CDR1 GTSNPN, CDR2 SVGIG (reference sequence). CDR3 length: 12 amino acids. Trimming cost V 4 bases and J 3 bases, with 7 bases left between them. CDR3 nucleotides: TGTGCCTGGAAGGGCAGCTACAATGAGCAGTTCTTC. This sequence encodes CAWKGSYNEQFF.

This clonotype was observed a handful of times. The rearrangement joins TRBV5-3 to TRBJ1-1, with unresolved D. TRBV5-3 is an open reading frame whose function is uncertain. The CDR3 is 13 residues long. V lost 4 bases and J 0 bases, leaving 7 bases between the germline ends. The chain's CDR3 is CARSHGLNTEAFF. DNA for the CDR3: TGTGCCAGAAGCCACGGCCTGAACACTGAAGCTTTCTTT.

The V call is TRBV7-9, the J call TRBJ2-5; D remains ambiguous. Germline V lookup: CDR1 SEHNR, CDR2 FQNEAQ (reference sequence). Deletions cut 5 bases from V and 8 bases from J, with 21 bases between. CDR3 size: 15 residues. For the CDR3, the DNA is TGTGCCAGCAGCCTGACCGAGGTCCATAAGAGAACCCAGTACTTC. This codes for CASSLTEVHKRTQYF.

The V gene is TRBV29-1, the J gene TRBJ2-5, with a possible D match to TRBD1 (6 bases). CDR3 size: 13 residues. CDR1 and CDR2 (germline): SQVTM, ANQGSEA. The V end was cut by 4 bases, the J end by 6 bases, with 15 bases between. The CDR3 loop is CSVAGQGIQTQYF. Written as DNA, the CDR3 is TGCAGCGTTGCGGGGCAGGGGATACAGACCCAGTACTTC.

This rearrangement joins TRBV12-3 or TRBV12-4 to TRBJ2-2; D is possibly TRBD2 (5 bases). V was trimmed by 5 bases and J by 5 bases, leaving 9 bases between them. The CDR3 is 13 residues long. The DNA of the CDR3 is TGTGCCAGCAGTGTCGGGGTGACCGGGGAGCTGTTTTTT. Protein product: CASSVGVTGELFF.

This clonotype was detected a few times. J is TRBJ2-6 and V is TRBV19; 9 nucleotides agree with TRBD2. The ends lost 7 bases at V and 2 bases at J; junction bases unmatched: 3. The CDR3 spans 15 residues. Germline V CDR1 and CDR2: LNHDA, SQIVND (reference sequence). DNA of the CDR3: TGTGCCAGTATGGTAGCGGGAGCTGGGGCCAACGTCCTGACTTTC. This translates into CASMVAGAGANVLTF.

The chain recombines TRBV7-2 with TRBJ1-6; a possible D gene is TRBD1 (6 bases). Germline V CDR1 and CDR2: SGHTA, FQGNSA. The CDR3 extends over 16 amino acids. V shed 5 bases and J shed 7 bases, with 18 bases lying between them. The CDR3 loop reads CASSRSGTFLNSPLHF. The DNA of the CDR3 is TGTGCCAGCAGCCGGTCCGGGACATTCCTGAATTCACCCCTCCACTTT.

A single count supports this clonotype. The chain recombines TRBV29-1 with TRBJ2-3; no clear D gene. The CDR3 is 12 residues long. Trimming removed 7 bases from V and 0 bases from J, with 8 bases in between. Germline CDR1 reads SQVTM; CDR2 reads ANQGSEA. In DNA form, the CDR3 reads TGCAGCGCTGATGACAGCACAGATACGCAGTATTTT. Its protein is CSADDSTDTQYF.

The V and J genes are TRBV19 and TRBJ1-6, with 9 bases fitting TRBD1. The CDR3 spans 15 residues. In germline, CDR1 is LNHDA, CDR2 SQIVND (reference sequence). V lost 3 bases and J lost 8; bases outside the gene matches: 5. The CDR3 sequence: CASSMGQGRYSPLHF. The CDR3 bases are TGTGCCAGTAGTATGGGACAGGGACGATATTCACCCCTCCACTTT.

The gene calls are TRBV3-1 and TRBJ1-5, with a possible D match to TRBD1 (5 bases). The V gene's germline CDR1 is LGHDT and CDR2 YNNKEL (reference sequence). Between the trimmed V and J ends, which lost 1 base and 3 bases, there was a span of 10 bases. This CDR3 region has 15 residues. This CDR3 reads CASSQVAGPNQPQHF. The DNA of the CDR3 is TGTGCCAGCAGCCAAGTTGCAGGGCCCAATCAGCCCCAGCATTTT.

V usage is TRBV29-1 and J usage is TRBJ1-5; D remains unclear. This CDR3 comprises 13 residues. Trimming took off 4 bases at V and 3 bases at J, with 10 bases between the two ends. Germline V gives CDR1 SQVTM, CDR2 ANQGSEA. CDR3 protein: CSVAQGLNQPQHF. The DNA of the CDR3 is TGCAGCGTTGCCCAAGGCCTCAATCAGCCCCAGCATTTT.

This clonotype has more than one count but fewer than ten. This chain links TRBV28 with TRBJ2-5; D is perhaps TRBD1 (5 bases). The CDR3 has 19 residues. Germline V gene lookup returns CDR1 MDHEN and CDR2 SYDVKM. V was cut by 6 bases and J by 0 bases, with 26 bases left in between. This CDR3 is CASSIPIISAGRYQETQYF. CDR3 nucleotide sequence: TGTGCCAGCAGCATCCCGATAATCTCAGCAGGGCGATACCAAGAGACCCAGTACTTC.

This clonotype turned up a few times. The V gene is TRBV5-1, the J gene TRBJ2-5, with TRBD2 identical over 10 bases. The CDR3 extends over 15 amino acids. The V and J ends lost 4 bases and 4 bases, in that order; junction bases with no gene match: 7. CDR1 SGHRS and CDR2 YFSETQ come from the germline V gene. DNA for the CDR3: TGCGCCAGCAGCCCGGGACTAGCGAAGTCAGAGACCCAGTACTTC. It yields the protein CASSPGLAKSETQYF.